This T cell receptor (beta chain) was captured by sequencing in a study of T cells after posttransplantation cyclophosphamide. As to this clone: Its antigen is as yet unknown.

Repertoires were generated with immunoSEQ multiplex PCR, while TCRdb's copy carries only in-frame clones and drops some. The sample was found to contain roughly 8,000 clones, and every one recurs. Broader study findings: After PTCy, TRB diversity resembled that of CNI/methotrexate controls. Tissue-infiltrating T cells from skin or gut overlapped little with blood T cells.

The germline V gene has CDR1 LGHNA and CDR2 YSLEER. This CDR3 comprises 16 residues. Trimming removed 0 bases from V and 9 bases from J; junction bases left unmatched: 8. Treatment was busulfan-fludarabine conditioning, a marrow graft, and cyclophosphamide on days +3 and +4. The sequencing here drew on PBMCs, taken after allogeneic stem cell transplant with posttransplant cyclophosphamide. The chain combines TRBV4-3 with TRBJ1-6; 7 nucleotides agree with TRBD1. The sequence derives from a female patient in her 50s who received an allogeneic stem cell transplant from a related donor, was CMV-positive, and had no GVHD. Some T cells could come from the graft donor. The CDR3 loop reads CASSQDLAQGSSPLHF. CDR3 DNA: TGCGCCAGCAGCCAAGATCTGGCACAGGGGAGTTCACCCCTCCACTTT.